This T cell receptor beta chain emerged from a study of blood T cell repertoires in COVID-19. The assay was immunoSEQ multiplex PCR, and TCRdb's table has in-frame clones only and misses some. This table holds roughly 250,000 clones, around 87% found once. Germline V gives CDR1 SEHNR, CDR2 FQNEAQ (reference sequence). V was pared by 5 bases and J by 1 base, with 2 bases of the junction left unmatched. The CDR3 has 15 residues. The sequenced material came from PBMCs or T cells enriched from blood (not recorded which). The chain recombines TRBV7-9 with TRBJ2-1; 10 bases match TRBD2. This sequence was found in a woman aged 30 to 39 with acute COVID-19. CDR3 sequence reads: CASSQLAGSYNEQFF. In DNA form, the CDR3 reads TGTGCCAGCAGCCAACTAGCGGGGTCCTACAATGAGCAGTTCTTC.